This is a list of T cell receptor beta chains from one sample in a study of T cells in Graves' hyperthyroidism and ophthalmopathy. TCRdb re-derived calls from the multiplex PCR reads in MiXCR, one entry per CDR3 protein. The sample contains about 210,000 distinct CDR3 sequences, about a sixth of which appear only once. The sequenced material came from blood. The receptors shown here come from a man aged 50-60 years with Graves' hyperthyroidism. Each CDR3 is given with its conserved first and last residue. Fields, in order: clone size, D gene, V gene, J gene, CDR3 protein, CDR3 DNA. D genes are given only for firm matches. For some rows the clone size is stated as once, few or many, or as a class when expanded; others skip it.

>many|.|TRBV10-3|TRBJ2-5
CAISDGTSKETQYF
TGTGCCATCAGTGACGGGACATCGAAAGAGACCCAGTACTTC
>.|.|TRBV6-5|TRBJ2-7
CASSYGTPPIEQYF
TGTGCCAGCAGTTATGGGACTCCCCCAATTGAACAGTACTTC
>many|.|TRBV12-3/TRBV12-4|TRBJ2-1
CASSIPPVYEQFF
TGTGCCAGCAGTATTCCGCCCGTATATGAGCAGTTCTTC
>few|.|TRBV20-1|TRBJ2-1
CSARSQLREQFF
TGCAGTGCTAGAAGTCAGTTACGAGAGCAGTTCTTC
>few|.|TRBV10-1|TRBJ2-2
CASSGLTGELFF
TGCGCCAGCAGTGGGCTCACCGGGGAGCTGTTTTTT
>many|.|TRBV11-1|TRBJ2-1
CASSLGGNYNEQFF
TGTGCCAGCAGCTTAGGGGGCAATTACAATGAGCAGTTCTTC
>.|TRBD2|TRBV6-1|TRBJ2-1
CASSEAGGGIYNEQFF
TGTGCCAGCAGTGAAGCCGGCGGGGGAATCTACAATGAGCAGTTCTTC
>many|TRBD2|TRBV10-3|TRBJ2-1
CAISITSGSSYNEQFF
TGTGCCATCAGCATCACTAGCGGGAGCTCCTACAATGAGCAGTTCTTC
>.|TRBD2|TRBV20-1|TRBJ2-3
CSAVAGGGYTDTQYF
TGCAGTGCTGTAGCGGGGGGGGGATACACAGATACGCAGTATTTT
>many|.|TRBV12-3/TRBV12-4|TRBJ2-1
CASSVSGLYNEQFF
TGTGCCAGCAGTGTTAGCGGTCTCTACAATGAGCAGTTCTTC
>.|.|TRBV19|TRBJ2-1
CASSKWNPNEQFF
TGTGCCAGTAGTAAGTGGAATCCCAATGAGCAGTTCTTC
>many|.|TRBV11-2|TRBJ2-3
CASSLDPRYTDTQYF
TGTGCCAGCAGCTTAGATCCTAGATACACAGATACGCAGTATTTT
>.|TRBD2|TRBV6-1|TRBJ2-7
CASSRLGLAGDYEQYF
TGTGCCAGCAGCCGCCTGGGACTAGCGGGAGACTACGAGCAGTACTTC
>.|TRBD2|TRBV4-3|TRBJ2-2
CASSQEASGVNTGELFF
TGCGCCAGCAGCCAAGAAGCTAGCGGGGTTAACACCGGGGAGCTGTTTTTT
>few|.|TRBV4-2|TRBJ2-5
CASSQEPARDSETQYF
TGTGCCAGCAGCCAAGAACCTGCGCGGGACTCAGAGACCCAGTACTTC
>many|.|TRBV7-2|TRBJ2-1
CASSPLSSYNEQFF
TGTGCCAGCAGCCCCCTGAGCTCCTACAATGAGCAGTTCTTC
>many|.|TRBV5-1|TRBJ2-1
CASSWDGSYNEQFF
TGCGCCAGCAGCTGGGACGGCTCCTACAATGAGCAGTTCTTC
>once|.|TRBV11-3|TRBJ1-3
CASSLGAGRSGNTIYF
TGTGCCAGCAGCTTAGGAGCCGGCCGCTCTGGAAACACCATATATTTT
>many|TRBD2|TRBV7-9|TRBJ2-7
CASSPPLRTSGEQYF
TGTGCCAGCAGCCCGCCCCTGAGGACTAGTGGGGAGCAGTACTTC
>.|.|TRBV6-1|TRBJ2-3
CASSEIAFSTDTQYF
TGTGCCAGCAGTGAAATAGCGTTCAGCACAGATACGCAGTATTTT
>.|.|TRBV5-1|TRBJ2-1
CASSFAIGQRYYNEQFF
TGCGCCAGCAGCTTTGCTATCGGCCAGCGGTACTACAATGAGCAGTTCTTC
>.|.|TRBV27|TRBJ2-2
CASSLQGSWELFF
TGTGCCAGCAGTTTACAAGGATCCTGGGAGCTGTTTTTT
>.|.|TRBV20-1|TRBJ2-2
CSAITDLNTGELFF
TGCAGTGCCATTACCGACCTGAACACCGGGGAGCTGTTTTTT
>many|TRBD2|TRBV6-2/TRBV6-3|TRBJ2-3
CASSHDGTSGSKDTQYF
TGTGCCAGCAGCCACGATGGGACTAGCGGGAGTAAGGATACGCAGTATTTT
>few|.|TRBV4-1|TRBJ2-1
CASSQDGMLRSSYNEQFF
TGCGCCAGCAGCCAAGATGGGATGCTACGCAGCTCCTACAATGAGCAGTTCTTC
>many|.|TRBV10-3|TRBJ2-3
CAISESLVGDTQYF
TGTGCCATCAGTGAGTCGCTAGTCGGCGATACGCAGTATTTT
>many|TRBD2|TRBV27|TRBJ2-1
CASSLSRASGSDEQFF
TGTGCCAGCAGTTTATCCCGTGCTAGCGGGAGCGATGAGCAGTTCTTC
>many|.|TRBV11-2|TRBJ1-1
CASSQLGGSANTEAFF
TGTGCCAGCAGCCAACTAGGGGGGTCCGCGAACACTGAAGCTTTCTTT
>.|TRBD2|TRBV11-3|TRBJ2-7
CASTPQGLAGGEQYF
TGTGCCAGCACTCCTCAAGGGCTAGCGGGAGGCGAGCAGTACTTC
>many|.|TRBV28|TRBJ1-5
CASSPSLTRQGNQPQHF
TGTGCCAGCAGCCCCTCTCTGACAAGACAAGGGAATCAGCCCCAGCATTTT
>few|.|TRBV4-2|TRBJ2-3
CASSQEFTSTDTQYF
TGTGCCAGCAGCCAAGAATTCACAAGCACAGATACGCAGTATTTT
>many|.|TRBV28|TRBJ1-5
CASKRRLSNQPQHF
TGTGCCAGCAAGAGGCGACTTAGCAATCAGCCCCAGCATTTT
>few|TRBD1|TRBV6-1|TRBJ1-4
CASSFGQGTNEKLFF
TGTGCCAGCAGTTTTGGACAGGGCACTAATGAAAAACTGTTTTTT
>many|.|TRBV10-3|TRBJ1-1
CAISESSSYTEAFF
TGTGCCATCAGTGAATCGAGCAGCTACACTGAAGCTTTCTTT
>many|.|TRBV6-1|TRBJ2-5
CASKGGWETQYF
TGTGCCAGCAAAGGAGGATGGGAGACCCAGTACTTC
>.|TRBD2|TRBV3-1|TRBJ2-3
CASSQGGSGTDTQYF
TGTGCCAGCAGCCAGGGCGGGAGTGGCACAGATACGCAGTATTTT
>.|.|TRBV13|TRBJ2-3
CASSLRGIGTDTQYF
TGTGCCAGCAGCTTACGCGGGATAGGCACAGATACGCAGTATTTT
>.|.|TRBV4-1|TRBJ2-7
CASSPGPMNYEQYF
TGCGCCAGCAGCCCGGGACCGATGAACTACGAGCAGTACTTC
>once|.|TRBV4-3|TRBJ2-5
CASSQGRRETQYF
TGCGCCAGCAGCCAGGGAAGAAGGGAGACCCAGTACTTC
>.|TRBD2|TRBV5-5|TRBJ2-2
CASSPTSGSSGELFF
TGTGCCAGCAGCCCGACTAGCGGGAGTTCCGGGGAGCTGTTTTTT
>.|TRBD1|TRBV29-1|TRBJ2-7
CSVETGESYEQYF
TGCAGCGTTGAGACAGGGGAGTCCTACGAGCAGTACTTC
>few|.|TRBV5-6|TRBJ2-2
CASSFRAIYTGELFF
TGTGCCAGCAGCTTTAGGGCAATCTACACCGGGGAGCTGTTTTTT
>many|.|TRBV15|TRBJ2-3
CATSTLHGTYTDTQYF
TGTGCCACCAGCACCCTACACGGGACCTACACAGATACGCAGTATTTT
>few|.|TRBV20-1|TRBJ1-1
CSARIGPSDTEAFF
TGCAGTGCAAGAATTGGGCCGTCTGACACTGAAGCTTTCTTT
>many|.|TRBV30|TRBJ2-7
CAWSLSGGWEQYF
TGTGCCTGGAGTCTCTCGGGGGGCTGGGAGCAGTACTTC
>.|TRBD1|TRBV20-1|TRBJ2-7
CSARGQGFYEQYF
TGCAGTGCTAGGGGACAGGGGTTCTACGAGCAGTACTTC
>many|TRBD1|TRBV20-1|TRBJ2-7
CSAWDRNYEQYF
TGCAGTGCGTGGGACAGGAACTACGAGCAGTACTTC
>.|TRBD1|TRBV4-1|TRBJ2-2
CASSQEFSGTGGSGELFF
TGCGCCAGCAGCCAAGAGTTCTCCGGGACAGGGGGCTCCGGGGAGCTGTTTTTT
>few|.|TRBV5-1|TRBJ2-7
CASSLRWGQSYEQYF
TGCGCCAGCAGCTTGAGATGGGGACAATCCTACGAGCAGTACTTC
>few|.|TRBV7-2|TRBJ2-6
CASSFGEGFGANVLTF
TGTGCCAGCAGCTTCGGAGAAGGGTTTGGGGCCAACGTCCTGACTTTC
>many|TRBD2|TRBV6-2/TRBV6-3|TRBJ2-1
CASSSGLEGYNEQFF
TGTGCCAGCAGTTCGGGACTAGAAGGCTACAATGAGCAGTTCTTC
>many|.|TRBV18|TRBJ2-1
CASSPSLDSYNEQFF
TGTGCCAGCTCACCGTCCTTGGACTCCTACAATGAGCAGTTCTTC
>.|.|TRBV11-2|TRBJ2-1
CASSLVGGAEQFF
TGTGCCAGCAGCTTAGTTGGGGGGGCTGAGCAGTTCTTC